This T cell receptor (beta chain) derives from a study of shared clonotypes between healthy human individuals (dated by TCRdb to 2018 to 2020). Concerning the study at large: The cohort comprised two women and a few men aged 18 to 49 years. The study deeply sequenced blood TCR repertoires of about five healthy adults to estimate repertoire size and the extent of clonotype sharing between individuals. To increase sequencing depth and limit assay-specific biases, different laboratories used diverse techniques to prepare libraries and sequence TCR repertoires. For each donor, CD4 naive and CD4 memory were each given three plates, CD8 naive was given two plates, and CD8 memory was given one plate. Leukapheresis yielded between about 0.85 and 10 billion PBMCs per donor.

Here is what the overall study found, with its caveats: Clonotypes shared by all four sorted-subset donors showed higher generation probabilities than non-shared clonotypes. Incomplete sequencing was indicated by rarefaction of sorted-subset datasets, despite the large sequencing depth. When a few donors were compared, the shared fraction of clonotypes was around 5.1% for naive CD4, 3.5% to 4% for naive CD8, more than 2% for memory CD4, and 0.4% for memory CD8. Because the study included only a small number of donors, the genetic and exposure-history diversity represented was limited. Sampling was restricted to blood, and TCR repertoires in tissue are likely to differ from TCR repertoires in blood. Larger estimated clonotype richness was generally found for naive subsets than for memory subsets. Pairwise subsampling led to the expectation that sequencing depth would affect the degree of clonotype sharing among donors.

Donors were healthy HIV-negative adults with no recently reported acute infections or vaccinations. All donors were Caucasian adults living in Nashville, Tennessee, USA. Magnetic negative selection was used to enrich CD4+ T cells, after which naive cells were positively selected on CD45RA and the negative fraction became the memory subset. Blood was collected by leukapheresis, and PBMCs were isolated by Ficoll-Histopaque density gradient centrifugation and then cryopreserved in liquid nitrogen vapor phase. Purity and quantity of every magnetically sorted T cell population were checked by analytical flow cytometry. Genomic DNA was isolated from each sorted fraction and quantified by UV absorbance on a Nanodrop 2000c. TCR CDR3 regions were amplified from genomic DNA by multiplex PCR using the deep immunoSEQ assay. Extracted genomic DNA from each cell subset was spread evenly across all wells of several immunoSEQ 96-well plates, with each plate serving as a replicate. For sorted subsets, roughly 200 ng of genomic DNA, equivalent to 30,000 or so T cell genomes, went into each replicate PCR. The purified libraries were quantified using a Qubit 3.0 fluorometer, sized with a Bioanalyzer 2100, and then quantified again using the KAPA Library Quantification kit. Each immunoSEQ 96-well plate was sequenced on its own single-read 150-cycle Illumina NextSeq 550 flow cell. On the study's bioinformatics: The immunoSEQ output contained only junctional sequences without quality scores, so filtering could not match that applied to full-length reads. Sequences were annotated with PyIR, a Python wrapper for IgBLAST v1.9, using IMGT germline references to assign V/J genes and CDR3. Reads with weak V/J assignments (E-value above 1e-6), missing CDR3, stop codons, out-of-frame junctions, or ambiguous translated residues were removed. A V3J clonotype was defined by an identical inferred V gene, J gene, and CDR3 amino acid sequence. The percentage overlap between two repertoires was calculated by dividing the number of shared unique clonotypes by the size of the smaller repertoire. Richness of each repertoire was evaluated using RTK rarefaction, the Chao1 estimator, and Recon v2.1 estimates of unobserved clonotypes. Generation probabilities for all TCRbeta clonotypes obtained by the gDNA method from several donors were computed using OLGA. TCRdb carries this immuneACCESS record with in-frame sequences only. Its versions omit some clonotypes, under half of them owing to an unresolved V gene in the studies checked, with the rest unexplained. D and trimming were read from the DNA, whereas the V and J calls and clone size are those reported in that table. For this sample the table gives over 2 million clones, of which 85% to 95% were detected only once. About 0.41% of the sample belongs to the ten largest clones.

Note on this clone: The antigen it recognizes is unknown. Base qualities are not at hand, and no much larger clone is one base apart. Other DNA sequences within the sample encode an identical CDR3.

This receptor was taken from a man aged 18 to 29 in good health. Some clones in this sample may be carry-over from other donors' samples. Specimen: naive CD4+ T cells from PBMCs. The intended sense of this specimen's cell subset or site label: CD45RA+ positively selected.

The CDR3 reads as follows: CASSVGGTTYNEQFF. The bases are TGTGCCAGCAGCGTAGGCGGGACTACCTACAATGAGCAGTTCTTC. This sequence uses TRBV9 and TRBJ2-1; 7 central nucleotides agree with TRBD2. Relative to germline, V is missing 0 bases and J is missing 2 bases, with 2 bases of the junction outside any gene match. From the germline V gene, CDR1 is SGDLS and CDR2 is YYNGEE. The CDR3 sequence holds 15 residues, the cysteine and phenylalanine included. The DNA shown is the 45-base CDR3, in frame from base 1.